This TCR beta chain came from a study of CD4 and CD8 cells across lung adenocarcinoma regions. This CDR3 has 14 residues. V lost 1 base, J lost 8 bases, and 4 bases stayed unmatched. Per the germline V gene, CDR1 is SGHNT and CDR2 is YENEEA. TCRdb fed the PCR reads into MiXCR, producing one record per CDR3 protein. The table records under 20,000 distinct CDR3 sequences, 46% of them present only once. This clonotype was detected ten times or more. The patients had localized lung adenocarcinoma, a non-small cell subtype. The TCR comes from a male donor with lung adenocarcinoma. The CD4 and CD8 labels of this study may be unreliable. The rearrangement uses TRBV11-3 and TRBJ2-1; the match to TRBD2 covers 8 bases. Sequenced sample: CD4+ T cells from the margin of a lung tumor. The CDR3 here is CASSLAGGLDEQFF. The CDR3 DNA follows: TGTGCCAGCAGCTTAGCGGGAGGGCTAGATGAGCAGTTCTTC.